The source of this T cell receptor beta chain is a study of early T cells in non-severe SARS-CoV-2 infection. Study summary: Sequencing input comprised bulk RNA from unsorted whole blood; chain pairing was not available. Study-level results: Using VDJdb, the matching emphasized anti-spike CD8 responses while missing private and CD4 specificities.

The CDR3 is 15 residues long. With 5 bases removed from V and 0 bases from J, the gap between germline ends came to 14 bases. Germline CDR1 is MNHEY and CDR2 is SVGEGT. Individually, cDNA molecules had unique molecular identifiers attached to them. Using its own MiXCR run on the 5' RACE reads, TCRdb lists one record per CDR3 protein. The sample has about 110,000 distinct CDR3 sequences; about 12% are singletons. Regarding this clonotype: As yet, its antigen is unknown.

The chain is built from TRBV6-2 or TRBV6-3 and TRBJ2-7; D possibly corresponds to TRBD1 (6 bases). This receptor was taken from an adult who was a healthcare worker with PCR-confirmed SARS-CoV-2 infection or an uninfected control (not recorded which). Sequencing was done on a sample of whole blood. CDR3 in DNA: TGTGCCAGCAGTCATTATGGGGGCCACTCCTACGAGCAGTACTTC. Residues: CASSHYGGHSYEQYF.